This TCR beta chain originates from a study of blood T cell repertoires in COVID-19. Study-wide background: The analysed material was cDNA or gDNA that came from T cells, B-cell-depleted T cells, or PBMCs.

The cohort comprised adults aged about 18 to 100 years residing in 24 US areas. Participants were placed into cohorts based on the clinical history they reported. Original handling: Estimation of nucleated cell counts relied on the amplification of reference gene primers. Assay used: immunoSEQ multiplex PCR; TCRdb lists only in-frame clones, some missing. D and trimming come from the DNA, and the V and J calls and clone size come from that table. The data hold under 250,000 clones, with approximately 83% observed a single time. The germline V gene has CDR1 SGHNT and CDR2 YYREEE (reference sequence). Trimming cost V 1 base and J 4 bases, with 11 bases left between them. The CDR3 runs 14 residues.

Sequenced sample: PBMCs or T cells enriched from blood (not recorded which). V is TRBV5-4 and J is TRBJ2-5; a weak D match, TRBD2 (5 bases). The receptor was isolated from a woman in her sixties who had recovered from COVID-19. The CDR3 sequence is CASSLPGLGETQYF. DNA for the CDR3: TGTGCCAGCAGCTTGCCTGGACTCGGAGAGACCCAGTACTTC.